The following is a TCR beta chain sequence with its context. The data were taken from a study of shared clonotypes between healthy human individuals. The CDR3 sequence is 18 residues long. V gave up 0 bases and J gave up 5 bases; unmatched junction bases: 14. The germline gives CDR1 ENHRY, CDR2 SYGVKD. Generated by immunoSEQ multiplex PCR, the TCRdb table keeps only in-frame clones and is missing some. The data hold nearly 1,000,000 clones, with more than 75% observed a single time. The chain is built from TRBV10-3 and TRBJ2-5; 8 bases match TRBD2. This receptor was identified in a man aged 18 to 35 in good health. Specimen: memory CD4+ T cells sorted from blood. The subset denotes: CD45RA-negative fraction. The CDR3 DNA reads as TGTGCCATCAGTGAGTCGAAGGACCCAATGCGGGGGGATGAGACCCAGTACTTC. As protein: CAISESKDPMRGDETQYF.